The 14 T cell receptor beta chains below all came from one sample that was sequenced in a study of STAT5B mutations in CD4+ large granular lymphocyte leukemia. Sequenced by immunoSEQ multiplex PCR; TCRdb stores in-frame clones only, minus some. The repertoire holds about 21,000 clones, with 60% to 80% as singletons. The sequencing sample was made of CD4+ T cells from blood buffy coats. These receptors all come from a human donor in good health.

This clone occurred once. The gene calls are TRBV5-5 and TRBJ2-6, with a possible D match to TRBD2 (5 bases). Trimming removed 4 bases at V and 0 bases at J, with 11 bases between. This CDR3 contains 16 residues. The germline V gene has CDR1 SGHKS and CDR2 YYEKEE (reference sequence). CDR3 region: CASSPFGSSGANVLTF. In nucleotides, the CDR3 is TGTGCCAGCAGCCCATTTGGGAGCTCTGGGGCCAACGTCCTGACTTTC.

The chain has TRBV6-1 and TRBJ1-4, with D possibly TRBD1 on 5 matching bases. With 6 bases removed from V and 3 bases from J, the gap between germline ends came to 14 bases. Looked up from germline, CDR1 is MNHNS and CDR2 is SASEGT. CDR3 length: 15 residues. The CDR3 bases are TGTGCCAGCAGACGAGGGGACGGATCTAATGAAAAACTGTTTTTT. Translating gives CASRRGDGSNEKLFF.

The genes are TRBV6-6 and TRBJ1-1; D gene unclear. CDR1 and CDR2 from the germline V gene are MNHNY and SVGAGI (reference sequence). This CDR3 comprises 13 residues. Trimming pared 8 bases from V and 1 base from J, leaving 11 bases between. The CDR3 here is CASSRSSNTEAFF. CDR3 nucleotide sequence: TGTGCCAGCTCCCGGTCCTCGAACACTGAAGCTTTCTTT.

The chain joins TRBV7-9 to TRBJ2-1, with 7 bases lining up with TRBD2. The CDR3 has 17 residues. Germline V gives CDR1 SEHNR, CDR2 FQNEAQ (reference sequence). V lost 1 base, J lost 5 bases, and 11 bases stayed unmatched. CDR3 nucleotides: TGTGCCAGCAGCTTAGTGGCAACCGGGACTACCAACAATGAGCAGTTCTTC. The encoded protein is CASSLVATGTTNNEQFF.

The genes are TRBV6-1 and TRBJ1-2; D might be TRBD1 (5 bases). The length of the CDR3 is 13 residues. The V gene lost 0 bases and the J gene lost 8 bases, with 10 bases spanning the gap. Germline CDR1 MNHNS, CDR2 SASEGT. CDR3 DNA sequence: TGTGCCAGCAGTGAAGCAGGGGCCAGAGGCTACACCTTC. Its translation is CASSEAGARGYTF.

J is TRBJ1-4 and V is TRBV18; D remains unclear. CDR1 KGHSH and CDR2 LQKENI come from the germline V gene. Trimming took off 5 bases at V and 6 bases at J, with 4 bases between the two ends. The CDR3 is 11 residues long. CDR3 protein: CASSKDEKLFF. DNA of the CDR3: TGTGCCAGCTCAAAGGATGAAAAACTGTTTTTT.

The CDR3 sequence is CASSSDRAGADTQYF. The CDR3 DNA sequence: TGCGCCAGCAGCTCCGACAGGGCTGGGGCAGATACGCAGTATTTT. The J gene is TRBJ2-3, the V gene TRBV5-1; 7 nucleotides align to TRBD1. This CDR3 comprises 15 residues. V dropped 3 bases and J dropped 4; count of bases not matched to a gene: 8. Germline loops: CDR1 SGHRS, CDR2 YFSETQ.

This clone was counted only a few times. This chain links TRBV5-5 with TRBJ2-7; TRBD2 agrees at 11 bases. Trimming took 4 bases from V and 7 from J; bases not matched to a gene: 4. CDR1 is SGHKS, CDR2 YYEKEE, per germline (reference sequence). CDR3 length equals 13 residues. DNA for the CDR3: TGTGCCAGCAGCCTCTGGACTAGCGGGGAGCAGTACTTC. Encoded protein: CASSLWTSGEQYF.

This clone appeared a single time. The chain uses TRBV2 and TRBJ2-7, with 8 bases that match TRBD2. Germline V gives CDR1 SNHLY, CDR2 FYNNEI. The V gene end was trimmed by 5 bases and the J gene end by 4 bases; junction bases not matched to a gene: 4. The CDR3 length is 13 residues. CDR3 protein: CASSRAGAYEQYF. CDR3 DNA: TGTGCCAGCAGTAGAGCGGGAGCATACGAGCAGTACTTC.

This chain connects TRBV19 to TRBJ1-2; unclear D gene. The ends were cut back, 4 bases at V and 5 bases at J, with 5 bases in the middle. CDR3 length equals 11 residues. The V gene's germline CDR1 is LNHDA and CDR2 SQIVND (reference sequence). CDR3 protein: CASSSRYGYTF. The DNA of the CDR3 is TGTGCCAGTAGTAGTAGGTATGGCTACACCTTC.

On this clone itself: One end of the junction does not line up with germline, which may come from a read error. The chain has TRBV29-1 and TRBJ2-1; no firm D call. Germline V lookup: CDR1 SQVTM, CDR2 ANQGSEA. CDR3 length: 14 residues. The CDR3 coding sequence is TGCAGCGCTGAAGGGCTGGGCTCCTACAATGAGCAGTTCTTC. Its translation is CSAEGLGSYNEQFF.

The chain employs TRBV2 and TRBJ2-7, with a weak D call TRBD1 (5 bases). CDR1 and CDR2 (germline): SNHLY, FYNNEI. The CDR3 is made up of 14 amino acids. Trimming stripped 5 bases from V and 6 bases from J, with 17 bases between. The CDR3: CASSPDQGSGEQYF. CDR3 DNA sequence: TGTGCCAGCAGTCCGGACCAGGGATCGGGCGAGCAGTACTTC.

This clone has more than one count but fewer than ten. The rearrangement uses TRBV28 and TRBJ2-7; 7 nucleotides agree with TRBD1. CDR3 length: 14 amino acids. Looked up from germline, CDR1 is MDHEN and CDR2 is SYDVKM. Trimming cost V 7 bases and J 3 bases; bases outside gene matches: 9. The CDR3 loop reads CASTTRDRHYEQYF. In DNA, the CDR3 is TGTGCCAGCACCACCCGGGACAGACACTACGAGCAGTACTTC.

The chain employs TRBV5-6 and TRBJ2-7; D possibly corresponds to TRBD1 (5 bases). Trimming shortened V by 3 bases and J by 4 bases, and 11 bases separated the two germline ends. CDR1 is SGHDT, CDR2 YYEEEE, per germline. The CDR3 is made up of 13 amino acids. CDR3 DNA: TGTGCCAGCAGCTACAGCCGGACATACGAGCAGTACTTC. This codes for CASSYSRTYEQYF.